The rows below give T cell receptor beta chains drawn from one sample of a study of shared clonotypes between healthy human individuals. The protocol was immunoSEQ multiplex PCR, while the TCRdb copy is restricted to in-frame clones and leaves out a portion. This table has 2 million to 2.5 million clones, about 95% appearing once. Source material: naive CD8+ T cells sorted from blood. These receptor sequences come from a man younger than 30 in good health. The CDR3 runs from the conserved cysteine through the conserved F or W. A D gene is named only where the DNA matches it firmly. Where a row states a size, it is once, few, many or the class of an expanded clone; other rows omit it.

17,.,.,TRBJ2-5,TRBV25-1,CASSEYEGRGGRETQYF,TGTGCCAGCAGTGAATATGAGGGCAGGGGAGGGAGAGAGACCCAGTACTTC
12,.,.,TRBJ2-2,TRBV5-4,CASSMNTGELFF,TGTGCCAGCAGCATGAACACCGGGGAGCTGTTTTTT
16,.,TRBD1,TRBJ1-2,TRBV28,CASTPKWDSPNYGYTF,TGTGCCAGCACCCCAAAATGGGACAGCCCAAACTATGGCTACACCTTC
16,.,TRBD2,TRBJ2-5,TRBV7-9,CASSLAGGLAGREQYF,TGTGCCAGCAGCTTAGCGGGCGGACTAGCGGGAAGAGAGCAGTACTTC
15,once,TRBD1,TRBJ2-7,TRBV4-1,CASSYRYRGHYEQYF,TGCGCCAGCAGCTACCGGTACAGGGGGCACTACGAGCAGTACTTC
14,.,TRBD1,TRBJ1-2,TRBV6-1,CATPGTGNNYGYTF,TGTGCCACGCCCGGGACAGGAAACAACTATGGCTACACCTTC
13,.,.,TRBJ2-3,TRBV7-9,CASSPPSPDTQYF,TGTGCCAGCAGCCCCCCCAGCCCAGATACGCAGTATTTT
15,.,.,TRBJ2-3,TRBV19,CASSIAGPTTDTQYF,TGTGCCAGTAGTATAGCGGGCCCGACCACAGATACGCAGTATTTT
15,.,TRBD2,TRBJ2-3,TRBV7-7,CASSLTSGSPDTQYF,TGTGCTAGCAGCTTGACTAGCGGGAGCCCCGATACGCAGTATTTT
13,.,.,TRBJ2-7,TRBV6-5,CASSVGGLHEQYF,TGTGCCAGTTCGGTAGGGGGGCTCCACGAGCAGTACTTC
18,.,TRBD1,TRBJ1-2,TRBV28,CASSLTRDRGPLNYGYTF,TGTGCCAGCAGTTTGACTCGGGACAGGGGGCCCTTAAACTATGGCTACACCTTC
14,.,.,TRBJ1-1,TRBV5-1,CASSLMAVRTEAFF,TGCGCCAGCAGCTTGATGGCAGTTCGCACTGAAGCTTTCTTT
16,.,.,TRBJ2-2,TRBV4-1,CASSAIDSSNTGELFF,TGCGCCAGCAGCGCGATCGACAGTTCAAACACCGGGGAGCTGTTTTTT
14,few,.,TRBJ2-5,TRBV27,CASSLVGGPETQYF,TGTGCCAGCAGTTTAGTGGGGGGGCCGGAGACCCAGTACTTC
14,once,.,TRBJ2-7,TRBV29-1,CSVEDEGPSYEQYF,TGCAGCGTTGAAGATGAGGGGCCCTCCTACGAGCAGTACTTC
17,.,TRBD1,TRBJ1-4,TRBV4-1,CASSQQKGGGVGEKLFF,TGCGCCAGCAGCCAGCAAAAGGGAGGGGGCGTCGGTGAAAAACTGTTTTTT
15,.,TRBD1,TRBJ1-1,TRBV5-6,CASSLGTGWNTEAFF,TGTGCCAGCAGCTTGGGGACAGGGTGGAACACTGAAGCTTTCTTT
15,.,.,TRBJ2-1,TRBV5-6,CASSLGGYSYNEQFF,TGTGCCAGCAGCCTTGGGGGTTACTCCTACAATGAGCAGTTCTTC